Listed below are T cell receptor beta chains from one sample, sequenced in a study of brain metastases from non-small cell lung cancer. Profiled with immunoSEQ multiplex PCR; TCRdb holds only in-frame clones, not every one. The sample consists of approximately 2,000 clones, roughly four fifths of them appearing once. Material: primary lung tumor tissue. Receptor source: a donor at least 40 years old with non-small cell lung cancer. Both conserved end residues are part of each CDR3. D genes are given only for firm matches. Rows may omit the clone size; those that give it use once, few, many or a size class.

CASDRGNDQPQHF,TGTGCCAGTGACAGGGGGAACGATCAGCCCCAGCATTTT,-,TRBV6-5,TRBJ1-5,TRBD1
CASRNGGNYGYTF,TGTGCCAGCAGGAACGGGGGTAACTATGGCTACACCTTC,-,TRBV6-5,TRBJ1-2,-
CASSPRTWDTQYF,TGTGCCAGCAGCCCTAGGACCTGGGATACGCAGTATTTT,once,TRBV14,TRBJ2-3,-
CANSKVEASYGYTF,TGTGCCAACAGTAAAGTGGAGGCGTCCTATGGCTACACCTTC,-,TRBV2,TRBJ1-2,-
CAWSVGTGRLQYF,TGTGCCTGGAGTGTAGGGACCGGGCGACTTCAGTACTTC,-,TRBV30,TRBJ2-4,-
CASSYSNGVGGEAFF,TGTGCCAGCAGTTACTCAAATGGGGTGGGCGGTGAAGCTTTCTTT,-,TRBV6-2/TRBV6-3,TRBJ1-1,-
CASSGENTEAFF,TGTGCCAGCTCAGGGGAGAACACTGAAGCTTTCTTT,-,TRBV18,TRBJ1-1,-
CASSLRGLFHTDTQYF,TGTGCCAGCAGCTTGCGGGGTCTATTTCACACAGATACGCAGTATTTT,-,TRBV5-6,TRBJ2-3,-
CASSRDSRSGAFF,TGTGCCAGCTCGCGGGACTCCAGGAGCGGAGCTTTCTTT,-,TRBV18,TRBJ1-1,-
CASSQVAGGGNEQFF,TGTGCCAGTAGCCAAGTGGCGGGAGGGGGGAATGAGCAGTTCTTC,-,TRBV14,TRBJ2-1,TRBD2
CASSPDSSQETQYF,TGTGCCAGCAGCCCCGACAGTTCCCAAGAGACCCAGTACTTC,-,TRBV7-2,TRBJ2-5,-
CATSRDPVRVNTEAFF,TGTGCCACCAGCAGAGATCCAGTTAGGGTGAACACTGAAGCTTTCTTT,-,TRBV15,TRBJ1-1,-
CASSRGLADNEQYF,TGTGCCAGCAGCCGGGGACTAGCAGACAACGAGCAGTACTTC,-,TRBV11-1,TRBJ2-7,TRBD2
CASSESTANYGYTF,TGTGCCAGCAGTGAATCAACGGCTAACTATGGCTACACCTTC,-,TRBV6-4,TRBJ1-2,-
CASLEAARDNYGYTF,TGTGCCAGCCTGGAGGCGGCGAGGGATAACTATGGCTACACCTTC,-,TRBV19,TRBJ1-2,-
CASSQERRGDGYTF,TGTGCCAGCAGCCAAGAGAGGAGGGGGGATGGCTACACCTTC,-,TRBV3-1/TRBV3-2,TRBJ1-2,-
CASSYYTLGGELFF,TGTGCCAGCAGTTACTACACCTTAGGCGGGGAGCTGTTTTTT,once,TRBV6-6,TRBJ2-2,-
CSASTGVYGYTF,TGCAGTGCTAGTACGGGGGTCTATGGCTACACCTTC,-,TRBV20-1,TRBJ1-2,-
CASSQTSGNEQFF,TGTGCCAGCAGCCAGACTTCTGGCAATGAGCAGTTCTTC,-,TRBV5-6,TRBJ2-1,-
CASSPWDRLPYEQYF,TGTGCCAGCAGTCCCTGGGACAGACTTCCATACGAGCAGTACTTC,-,TRBV6-2/TRBV6-3,TRBJ2-7,TRBD1
CASSRATGTVGELFF,TGTGCCAGCAGTAGGGCCACAGGGACGGTCGGGGAGCTGTTTTTT,-,TRBV6-2/TRBV6-3,TRBJ2-2,-
CASSGRTSGSYEQYF,TGCGCCAGCAGCGGGCGGACTAGCGGGAGCTACGAGCAGTACTTC,-,TRBV5-1,TRBJ2-7,TRBD2
CASSWTGNGETQYF,TGTGCCAGCAGTTGGACAGGGAACGGGGAGACCCAGTACTTC,-,TRBV6-2/TRBV6-3,TRBJ2-5,TRBD1
CASSLEVGSTGELFF,TGTGCCAGCAGTTTAGAGGTGGGAAGCACCGGGGAGCTGTTTTTT,-,TRBV27,TRBJ2-2,-
CASSLVSGRHGELFF,TGTGCCAGCAGCTTAGTGAGTGGGAGGCACGGGGAGCTGTTTTTT,-,TRBV7-9,TRBJ2-2,-
CASSTRNPDTQYF,TGTGCCAGCAGTACTCGAAATCCAGATACGCAGTATTTT,-,TRBV11-3,TRBJ2-3,-
CAWKTGSEAFF,TGTGCCTGGAAGACTGGCTCTGAAGCTTTCTTT,-,TRBV30,TRBJ1-1,-
CASSGRGAGGPSEQFF,TGTGCCAGCAGCGGAAGAGGGGCGGGAGGGCCGAGTGAGCAGTTCTTC,-,TRBV7-2,TRBJ2-1,TRBD2
CVSSKGQGEQGYTF,TGTGTCAGCAGCAAGGGGCAGGGGGAACAGGGCTACACCTTC,-,TRBV21-1,TRBJ1-2,-
CASSLWLDTGELFF,TGTGCCAGCAGTTTATGGCTGGACACCGGGGAGCTGTTTTTT,once,TRBV27,TRBJ2-2,-
CASSQGWLDTEAFF,TGTGCCAGCAGCCAAGGTTGGTTGGACACTGAAGCTTTCTTT,-,TRBV14,TRBJ1-1,-